This entry concerns a single T cell receptor (beta chain). A clone one base away is much larger, so this may be a read error. TCRdb independently ran MiXCR on the reads; one entry per CDR3 protein. The table includes about 360,000 distinct CDR3 sequences, about a sixth detected once. This entry is derived from a study of T cell repertoires in cytomegalovirus infection. The CDR3 is 14 residues long. Germline V gene data show CDR1 as SGHTA and CDR2 as FQGNSA. The V and J genes are TRBV7-2 and TRBJ1-5, with a tentative D call TRBD1 (5 bases). The sample comprised PBMCs. This receptor was taken from a human donor in good health (CMV status not recorded). Some clones in this sample may be carry-over from other donors' samples. The CDR3 bases are TGTGTCAGCAGCCGTAGGGGTCCGGATCAGCCCCAGCATTTT. The encoded protein is CVSSRRGPDQPQHF. The whole variable domain, filled in from reference TRBV7-2 and TRBJ1-5, reads GAGVSQSPSNKVTEKGKDVELRCDPISGHTALYWYRQSLGQGLEFLIYFQGNSAPDKSGLPSDRFSAERTGGSVSTLTIQRTQQEDSAVYLCVSSRRGPDQPQHFGDGTRLSIL.